What follows are 12 T cell receptor beta chains derived from one specimen sequenced in a study of PD-1 blockade in classical Hodgkin lymphoma. TCRdb's copy holds only in-frame clones and misses some; the assay was immunoSEQ multiplex PCR. Of 80,000 to 100,000 clones in the sample, roughly 91% are singletons; the top ten hold less than 2%. Specified time point: cycle 4 day 1 (C4D1), after more than 5 weeks of nivolumab. Brentuximab vedotin exposure varied, and every patient relapsed after autologous stem cell transplantation. The sequences come from peripheral blood mononuclear cells (PBMCs), collected before the fourth cycle of nivolumab. Receptors originate from a human donor with classical Hodgkin lymphoma.

The chain couples TRBV27 to TRBJ1-2; a weak D match, TRBD1 (5 bases). The V end lost 3 bases, the J end lost 7 bases, and 12 bases lay between the germline ends. The CDR3 is 13 residues long. Germline values: CDR1 MNHEY, CDR2 SMNVEV (reference sequence). The DNA of the CDR3 is TGTGCCAGCAGTTTCGGGGGGTCGGTTGGCTACACCTTC. As protein: CASSFGGSVGYTF.

This chain connects TRBV2 to TRBJ2-7, with a tentative D call TRBD2 (7 bases). This CDR3 region has 17 residues. Trimming pared 0 bases from V and 0 bases from J, leaving 15 bases between. Germline CDR1 SNHLY, CDR2 FYNNEI. CDR3 in DNA: TGTGCCAGCAGTGAAGCGCGGGGGCAGGATTTCTCCTACGAGCAGTACTTC. It encodes CASSEARGQDFSYEQYF.

As for this clone: The germline gene is not matched at one end of the junction; a read error may be the cause. V and J are TRBV7-7 and TRBJ2-5, with a tentative D call TRBD2 (7 bases). The germline V gene encodes CDR1 SSHAT and CDR2 FNYEAQ (reference sequence). The CDR3 loop spans 15 amino acids. CDR3 amino acids: CASSLVTGRGETQYF. As DNA, the CDR3 is TGTGCTAGCAGCTTAGTTACAGGGAGGGGAGAGACCCAGTACTTC.

The rearrangement links TRBV28 to TRBJ2-3; no reliable D call. The length of the CDR3 is 12 residues. CDR1 is MDHEN and CDR2 is SYDVKM in the germline V gene. Trimming removed 3 bases from V and 7 bases from J, with 8 bases in between. CDR3 in DNA: TGTGCCAGCAGTTTGCGGATAAATACGCAGTATTTT. It translates to CASSLRINTQYF.

V gene TRBV28 combines with J gene TRBJ1-2; TRBD1 agrees at 9 bases. The V gene's germline CDR1 is MDHEN and CDR2 SYDVKM. The CDR3 extends over 15 amino acids. The ends lost 8 bases at V and 2 bases at J; junction bases unmatched: 9. The CDR3 here is CASAGGQGKNYGYTF. For the CDR3, the DNA is TGTGCCAGCGCTGGGGGACAGGGAAAAAACTATGGCTACACCTTC.

The chain couples TRBV28 to TRBJ2-1; 11 nucleotides line up with TRBD2. J was trimmed by 4 bases and V by 5 bases; bases with no gene match: 1. This CDR3 has 14 amino acids. In germline, CDR1 is MDHEN, CDR2 SYDVKM. Written as DNA, the CDR3 is TGTGCCAGCAGTCTAGCGGGAGGTTACAATGAGCAGTTCTTC. Protein sequence: CASSLAGGYNEQFF.

J is TRBJ1-5 and V is TRBV6-1; TRBD1 matches at 10 bases. V lost 8 bases, J lost 1 base, and 5 bases stayed unmatched. The CDR3 is 15 amino acids. In germline, CDR1 is MNHNS, CDR2 SASEGT. The CDR3, as DNA: TGTGCCAGCCTAGGGACAGGGGTGAGCAATCAGCCCCAGCATTTT. This codes for CASLGTGVSNQPQHF.

The chain links TRBV30 to TRBJ1-3, with 7 positions matching TRBD1. Germline assignment: CDR1 GTSNPN and CDR2 SVGIG (reference sequence). The trim removed 2 bases at V and 2 bases at J, leaving 12 bases unmatched. This CDR3 region has 17 residues. CDR3 coding DNA: TGTGCCTGGAGTTCCCTGACAGGGAGGTGGGCTGGAAACACCATATATTTT. It encodes CAWSSLTGRWAGNTIYF.

V and J are TRBV28 and TRBJ2-6; the D call may be TRBD1 or TRBD2 (6 bases each). Trimming pared 6 bases from V and 2 bases from J, leaving 14 bases between. From germline, CDR1 is MDHEN and CDR2 SYDVKM. There are 16 residues in the CDR3. Written as DNA, the CDR3 is TGTGCCAGCAGCAGAAGGGGGGTTACTGGGGCCAACGTCCTGACTTTC. Amino acids: CASSRRGVTGANVLTF.

The CDR3 loop is CASSIQDSADTQYF. The CDR3 DNA reads TGTGCCAGCAGTATCCAAGACTCCGCAGATACGCAGTATTTT. The V and J genes are TRBV27 and TRBJ2-3; no definite D call. CDR1 is MNHEY and CDR2 is SMNVEV in the germline V gene (reference sequence). Trimming removed 5 bases at V and 4 bases at J, with 13 bases between. This CDR3 spans 14 amino acids.

This clone was seen just once. V usage is TRBV27 and J usage is TRBJ2-7; TRBD2 is a possible D gene (6 bases). Germline V gene lookup returns CDR1 MNHEY and CDR2 SMNVEV (reference sequence). CDR3 length: 14 residues. V was pared by 0 bases and J by 5 bases, with 11 bases between. CDR3 DNA sequence: TGTGCCAGCAGTTTATCGACCAGGGAGGACGAGCAGTACTTC. Encoded protein: CASSLSTREDEQYF.

The chain couples TRBV27 to TRBJ2-1, with 9 bases fitting TRBD2. The CDR3 spans 16 residues. Losses at the gene ends were 4 bases for V and 0 bases for J; bases not matched to a gene: 4. The germline V gene has CDR1 MNHEY and CDR2 SMNVEV (reference sequence). CDR3 loop: CASSSLLAGSYNEQFF. The CDR3 DNA sequence: TGTGCCAGCAGTTCCCTACTAGCGGGCTCCTACAATGAGCAGTTCTTC.